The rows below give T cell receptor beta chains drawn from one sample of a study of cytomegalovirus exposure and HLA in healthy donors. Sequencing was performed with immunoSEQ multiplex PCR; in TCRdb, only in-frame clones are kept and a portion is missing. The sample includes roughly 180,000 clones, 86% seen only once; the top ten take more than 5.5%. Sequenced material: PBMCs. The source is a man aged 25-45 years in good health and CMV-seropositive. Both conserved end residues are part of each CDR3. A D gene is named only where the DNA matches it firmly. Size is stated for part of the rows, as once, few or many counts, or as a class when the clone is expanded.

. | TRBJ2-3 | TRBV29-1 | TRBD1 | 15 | CSVEFGGTGGDTQYF | TGCAGCGTTGAATTTGGCGGGACAGGAGGAGATACGCAGTATTTT
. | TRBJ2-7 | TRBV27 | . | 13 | CASSYTSSHEQYF | TGTGCCAGCAGTTACACTAGCTCCCACGAGCAGTACTTC
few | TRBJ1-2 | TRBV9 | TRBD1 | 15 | CASSKNEGAYYGYTF | TGTGCCAGCAGCAAAAATGAGGGGGCGTACTATGGCTACACCTTC
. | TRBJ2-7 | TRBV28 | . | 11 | CASSQNYEQYF | TGTGCCAGCAGCCAAAATTACGAGCAGTACTTC
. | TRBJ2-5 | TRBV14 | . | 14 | CASSQTRGMETQYF | TGTGCCAGCAGCCAAACTAGGGGTATGGAGACCCAGTACTTC
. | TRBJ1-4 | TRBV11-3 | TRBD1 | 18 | CASSSYYTSGTGYEKLFF | TGTGCCAGCAGCTCCTACTACACCTCCGGGACAGGGTATGAAAAACTGTTTTTT
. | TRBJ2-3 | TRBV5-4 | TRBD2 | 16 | CASSQNQWTSGVTQYF | TGTGCCAGCAGCCAAAACCAGTGGACTAGCGGGGTTACGCAGTATTTT
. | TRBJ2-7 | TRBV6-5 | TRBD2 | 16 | CANSYAGTSTAYEQYF | TGTGCCAACAGTTACGCCGGGACTAGCACTGCCTACGAGCAGTACTTC
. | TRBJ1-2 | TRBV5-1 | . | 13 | CASGSRGDYGYTF | TGCGCCAGCGGCTCACGGGGGGATTATGGCTACACCTTC
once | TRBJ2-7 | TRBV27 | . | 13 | CASSRGPTYEQYF | TGTGCCAGCAGCAGGGGCCCAACCTACGAGCAGTACTTC
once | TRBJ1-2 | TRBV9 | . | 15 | CASSPELQGFYGYTF | TGTGCCAGCAGCCCCGAACTCCAGGGGTTCTATGGCTACACCTTC
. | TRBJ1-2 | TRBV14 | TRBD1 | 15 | CASSPSRDSLYGYTF | TGTGCCAGCAGCCCGTCCCGGGACAGCCTGTATGGCTACACCTTC
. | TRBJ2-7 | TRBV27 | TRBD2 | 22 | CASRGWGLRQEATGRASYEQYF | TGTGCCAGCAGAGGCTGGGGACTCCGACAGGAAGCAACCGGGAGGGCCAGCTACGAGCAGTACTTC
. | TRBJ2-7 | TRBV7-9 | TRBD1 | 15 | CASSLGTGSLYEQYF | TGTGCCAGCAGCCTTGGGACAGGGTCTCTCTACGAGCAGTACTTC
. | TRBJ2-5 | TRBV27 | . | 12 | CASSLYGETQYF | TGTGCCAGCAGTTTATATGGAGAGACCCAGTACTTC
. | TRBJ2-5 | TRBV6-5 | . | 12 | CASSRFGETQYF | TGTGCCAGCAGCCGGTTCGGGGAGACCCAGTACTTC
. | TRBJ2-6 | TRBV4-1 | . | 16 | CASSQGPGRGANVLTF | TGCGCCAGCAGCCAAGGACCGGGGCGTGGGGCCAACGTCCTGACTTTC
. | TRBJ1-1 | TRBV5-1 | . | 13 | CASSLETNTEAFF | TGCGCCAGCAGCTTGGAGACGAACACTGAAGCTTTCTTT
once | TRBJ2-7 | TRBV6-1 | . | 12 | CASSAQDYEQYF | TGTGCCAGCAGTGCTCAGGATTACGAGCAGTACTTC
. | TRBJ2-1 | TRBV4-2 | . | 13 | CASSQEQPGEQFF | TGTGCCAGCAGCCAAGAGCAACCGGGAGAGCAGTTCTTC
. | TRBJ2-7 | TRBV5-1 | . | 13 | CASSIDHNYEQYF | TGCGCCAGCAGTATCGACCACAACTACGAGCAGTACTTC
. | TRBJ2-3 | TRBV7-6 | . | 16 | CASSHIRSASTDTQYF | TGTGCCAGCAGCCACATCCGGAGTGCTAGCACAGATACGCAGTATTTT
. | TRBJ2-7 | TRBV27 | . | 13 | CASSFRQFYEQYF | TGTGCCAGCAGTTTCCGGCAGTTCTACGAGCAGTACTTC
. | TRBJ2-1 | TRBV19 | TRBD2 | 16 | CASSPRGLAVDNEQFF | TGTGCCAGTAGCCCTAGGGGACTAGCAGTCGACAATGAGCAGTTCTTC
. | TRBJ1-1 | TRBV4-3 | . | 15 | CASSQDIPLNTEAFF | TGCGCCAGCAGCCAAGACATACCCTTGAACACTGAAGCTTTCTTT
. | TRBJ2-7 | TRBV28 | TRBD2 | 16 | CASSSGSGIRWVEQYF | TGTGCCAGCAGTTCGGGGAGCGGGATTCGGTGGGTCGAGCAGTACTTC
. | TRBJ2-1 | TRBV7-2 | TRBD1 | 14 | CASSPGQTYNEQFF | TGTGCCAGCAGCCCGGGACAGACCTACAATGAGCAGTTCTTC
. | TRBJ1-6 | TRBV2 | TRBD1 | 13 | CASGQGWNSPLHF | TGTGCCAGCGGACAGGGCTGGAATTCACCCCTCCACTTT
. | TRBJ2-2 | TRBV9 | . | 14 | CASSVYNPTGELFF | TGTGCCAGCAGCGTATACAATCCCACCGGGGAGCTGTTTTTT
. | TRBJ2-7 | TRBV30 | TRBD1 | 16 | CAWSVQGTADSYEQYF | TGTGCCTGGAGTGTACAGGGGACGGCTGACTCCTACGAGCAGTACTTC
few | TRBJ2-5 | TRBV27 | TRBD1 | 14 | CASSSPGQIETQYF | TGTGCCAGCAGTTCACCGGGACAGATAGAGACCCAGTACTTC
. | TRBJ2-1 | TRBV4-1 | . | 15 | CASSQLGEGRSEQFF | TGCGCCAGCAGCCAATTGGGGGAAGGACGTAGTGAGCAGTTCTTC
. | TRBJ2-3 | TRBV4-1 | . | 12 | CASSQGTGTQYF | TGCGCCAGCAGCCAAGGGACGGGAACGCAGTATTTT
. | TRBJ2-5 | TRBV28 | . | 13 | CASSPTIQETQYF | TGTGCCAGCAGTCCTACAATCCAAGAGACCCAGTACTTC
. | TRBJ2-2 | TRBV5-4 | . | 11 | CASSLNGELFF | TGTGCCAGCAGCTTGAACGGGGAGCTGTTTTTT
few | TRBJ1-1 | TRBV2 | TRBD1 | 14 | CASSTSQGAREAFF | TGTGCCAGCAGTACCTCACAGGGGGCGCGTGAAGCTTTCTTT
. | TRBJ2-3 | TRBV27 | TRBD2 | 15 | CASSLVREGTDTQYF | TGTGCCAGCAGTTTAGTCCGGGAGGGAACAGATACGCAGTATTTT
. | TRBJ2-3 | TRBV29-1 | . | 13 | CSAGRLSTDTQYF | TGCAGCGCCGGACGCTTAAGCACAGATACGCAGTATTTT
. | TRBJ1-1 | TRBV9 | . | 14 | CASSVVGGRTEAFF | TGTGCCAGCAGCGTAGTGGGTGGGCGCACTGAAGCTTTCTTT
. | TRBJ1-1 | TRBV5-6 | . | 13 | CASGRTGYNEAFF | TGTGCCAGCGGAAGAACAGGGTATAATGAAGCTTTCTTT
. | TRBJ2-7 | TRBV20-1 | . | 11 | CSARDNYEQYF | TGCAGTGCTAGAGACAACTACGAGCAGTACTTC
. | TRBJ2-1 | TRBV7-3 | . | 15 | CASRAHGLVYNEQFF | TGTGCCAGCAGGGCGCATGGGCTAGTTTACAATGAGCAGTTCTTC
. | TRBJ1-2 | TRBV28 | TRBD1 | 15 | CASSLPGTGHYGYTF | TGTGCCAGCAGTTTACCCGGGACAGGACACTATGGCTACACCTTC
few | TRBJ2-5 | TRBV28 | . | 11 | CASSSRETQYF | TGTGCCAGCAGTTCCCGGGAGACCCAGTACTTC
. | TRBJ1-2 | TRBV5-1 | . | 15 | CASSLEGSGRDGYTF | TGCGCCAGCAGCTTGGAGGGATCAGGAAGGGATGGCTACACCTTC
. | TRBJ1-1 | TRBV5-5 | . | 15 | CASSLGATRGTEAFF | TGTGCCAGCAGCTTGGGGGCAACACGGGGGACTGAAGCTTTCTTT
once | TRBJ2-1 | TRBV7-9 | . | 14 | CASSAPNRPDEQFF | TGTGCCAGCAGCGCCCCCAATAGGCCTGATGAGCAGTTCTTC
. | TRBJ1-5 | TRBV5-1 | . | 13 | CASSPDSNQPQHF | TGCGCCAGCAGCCCGGATAGCAATCAGCCCCAGCATTTT
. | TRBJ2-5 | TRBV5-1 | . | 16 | CASSLGDRIDGETQYF | TGCGCCAGCAGCTTGGGAGATAGAATAGATGGGGAGACCCAGTACTTC
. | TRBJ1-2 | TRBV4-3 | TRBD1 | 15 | CASSQGYRGNYGYTF | TGCGCCAGCAGCCAAGGGTACAGGGGTAACTATGGCTACACCTTC
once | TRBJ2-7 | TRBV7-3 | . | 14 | CASSLEPRVGEQYF | TGTGCCAGCAGCTTGGAACCTCGGGTGGGGGAGCAGTACTTC
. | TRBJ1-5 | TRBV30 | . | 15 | CAWSVYPQSNQPQHF | TGTGCCTGGAGTGTATATCCCCAAAGTAATCAGCCCCAGCATTTT